This TCR beta chain was found in a study of blood T cells in healthy people across ages. Whole-study context: When template switching was applied, about one barcoded beta molecule was captured per two T cells. Whole-study results and caveats: While age rose, TCR beta diversity per million T cells dropped in a roughly linear way.

With a J-beta primer mix and a sample-barcoded 5' primer, a second PCR ran about 7 to 11 cycles. TCRdb ran MiXCR on the 5' RACE reads and lists one entry per CDR3 protein. The sample has 1.5 million to 1.8 million distinct CDR3 sequences; around 40% are singletons. Note on this clonotype: Its antigen is not identified.

CDR3 length: 12 residues. Germline V gene lookup returns CDR1 SGHTA and CDR2 FQGNSA. V lost 6 bases, J lost 3 bases, and 9 bases lay in between. The sequencing sample was made of blood. This receptor was taken from a young woman in good health. The V and J genes are TRBV7-2 and TRBJ2-7, with D unresolved. Written as DNA, the CDR3 is TGTGCCAGCAGTTCTCAACTCTACGAGCAGTACTTC. This gives the protein CASSSQLYEQYF.